Listed below are T cell receptor beta chains from one sample, sequenced in a study of blood T cells in healthy people across ages. TCRdb redid the calling of the 5' RACE reads with MiXCR, one entry per CDR3 protein. The sample has more than 650,000 distinct CDR3 sequences; 20% to 25% are singletons. Sequencing was carried out using blood. The origin of the receptors is a man between 65 and 85 years old in good health. CDR3s include the opening cysteine and the closing phenylalanine or tryptophan. Fields, in order: V gene, J gene, D gene, clone size, CDR3 DNA, CDR3 protein. A D gene is named only where the DNA matches it firmly. Size tells how often a clone was seen (once, few, many) or the class of an expanded clone, and some rows leave it out.

TRBV5-6	TRBJ1-4	TRBD1	.	TGTGCCAGCAGCACGGGACAGGCACCTAATGAAAAACTGTTTTTT	CASSTGQAPNEKLFF
TRBV7-2	TRBJ2-5	TRBD1	few	TGTGCCAGCAGCTCGCCGAACAGGGGGATTGAGACCCAGTACTTC	CASSSPNRGIETQYF
TRBV5-6	TRBJ1-4	.	many	TGTGCCAGCAGCCCAACAGCGTCAACTAATGAAAAACTGTTTTTT	CASSPTASTNEKLFF
TRBV25-1	TRBJ2-4	.	many	TGTGCCAGCAGTGGTCAGAACCCTAAAAACATTCAGTACTTC	CASSGQNPKNIQYF
TRBV7-3	TRBJ1-1	.	.	TGTGCCAGCAGCGACCCGGGTCGGGGCACTGAAGCTTTCTTT	CASSDPGRGTEAFF
TRBV9	TRBJ2-2	.	few	TGTGCCAGCAGGTTAGGGCTTAACACCGGGGAGCTGTTTTTT	CASRLGLNTGELFF
TRBV29-1	TRBJ1-2	.	many	TGCAGCGTTCCCGGGACACCAGTATATGGCTACACCTTC	CSVPGTPVYGYTF
TRBV15	TRBJ2-7	.	.	TGTGCCACCAGCAGAGACCCCGGACCCTACGAGCAGTACTTC	CATSRDPGPYEQYF
TRBV12-3/TRBV12-4	TRBJ1-3	.	few	TGTGCCAGCAGTTTAGAACTTTTTGGAAACACCATATATTTT	CASSLELFGNTIYF
TRBV2	TRBJ2-3	.	.	TGTGCCAGCACCACACACGAAGAGAGAGCTTATACAGATACGCAGTACTTT	CASTTHEERAYTDTQYF
TRBV4-3	TRBJ1-2	TRBD1	.	TGCGCCAGCAGCCAAGAGGGGACAGGAGATAACTATGGCTACACCTTC	CASSQEGTGDNYGYTF
TRBV5-1	TRBJ2-2	TRBD1	.	TGCGCCAGCAGCTTCCAACAGGGGACAACCGGGGAGCTGTTTTTT	CASSFQQGTTGELFF
TRBV11-2	TRBJ2-1	.	.	TGTGCCAGCAGCTTAGGACGGACCGATCCCTACAATGAGCAGTTCTTC	CASSLGRTDPYNEQFF
TRBV24-1	TRBJ2-3	TRBD1	.	TGTGCCACACTGGACAGGGAAGATACGCAGTATTTT	CATLDREDTQYF
TRBV20-1	TRBJ2-1	TRBD2	few	TGCAGTGCTAGCCCGGGGGGGTATGAGCAGTTCTTC	CSASPGGYEQFF
TRBV25-1	TRBJ2-1	TRBD2	.	TGTGCCAGCAGAGGGGGACTAGAGCCAACCTACAATGAGCAGTTCTTC	CASRGGLEPTYNEQFF
TRBV3-1	TRBJ2-4	.	few	TGTGCCAGCAGCCAAGACAGATCAAACATTCAGTACTTC	CASSQDRSNIQYF
TRBV28	TRBJ2-3	.	.	TGTGCCAGCACCCAGGGTAATACGCAGTATTTT	CASTQGNTQYF
TRBV3-1	TRBJ1-6	.	few	TGTGCCAGCAGCCAAGCCTGGGGGCATTCACCCCTCCACTTT	CASSQAWGHSPLHF
TRBV20-1	TRBJ1-1	.	once	TGCAGTGCCTTAAAAGGTTTCTTT	CSALKGFF
TRBV19	TRBJ1-1	TRBD1	.	TGTGCCAGTAGTATGGGGACAGGACTTTGGGGGGAAGCTTTCTTT	CASSMGTGLWGEAFF
TRBV29-1	TRBJ2-7	.	.	TGCAGCGGTGGACAGTCCGACTACGAGCAGTACTTC	CSGGQSDYEQYF